This entry lists 27 T cell receptor beta chains sequenced from one sample in a study of radiotherapy plus CTLA-4 blockade in lung cancer. The repertoire was sequenced with immunoSEQ multiplex PCR; TCRdb's copy has only in-frame clones and lacks some. The profile covers 90,000 to 100,000 clones, with about 70% appearing a single time and roughly 3.1% taken by the ten largest. This specimen was peripheral blood, taken from a patient treated with radiotherapy plus ipilimumab. The receptors come from a human donor with non-small cell lung cancer who had a partial response to radiotherapy plus ipilimumab. Some clones in this sample may be carry-over from other donors' samples.

The chain is built from TRBV5-4 and TRBJ1-6; TRBD1 might be the D (6 bases). The length of the CDR3 is 15 residues. V dropped 4 bases and J dropped 10 bases, with 18 bases sitting between them. In germline, CDR1 is SGHNT, CDR2 YYREEE (reference sequence). The CDR3 protein is CASSRGGAAGSPLHF. CDR3 nucleotides: TGTGCCAGCAGCCGTGGGGGGGCCGCGGGCTCACCCCTCCACTTT.

The chain recombines TRBV14 with TRBJ2-5; 7 bases match TRBD2. Germline CDR1 and CDR2: SGHDN and FVKESK. Trimming took 2 bases from V and 5 from J; bases not matched to a gene: 5. This CDR3 is 14 amino acids long. In DNA form, the CDR3 reads TGTGCCAGCAGCCAATTCGGGGGGAGTGAGACCCAGTACTTC. Amino acids: CASSQFGGSETQYF.

The chain carries TRBV19 and TRBJ1-4; D is perhaps TRBD1 (6 bases). The V gene's germline CDR1 is LNHDA and CDR2 SQIVND (reference sequence). V was clipped by 5 bases and J by 5 bases, with 15 bases between them. The CDR3 contains 15 residues. CDR3 nucleotides: TGTGCCAGTAGTCCCAACAGGGTAGAAAATGAAAAACTGTTTTTT. Translation: CASSPNRVENEKLFF.

This chain links TRBV19 with TRBJ1-2, with D unresolved. CDR1 is LNHDA, CDR2 SQIVND, per germline (reference sequence). V was shortened by 5 bases and J by 3 bases, with 13 bases between the two germline ends. The CDR3 loop spans 14 amino acids. The CDR3 protein is CASSPASSDYGYTF. The CDR3 coding sequence is TGTGCCAGTAGTCCCGCGTCGAGTGACTATGGCTACACCTTC.

This clone appeared a few times. The chain combines TRBV13 with TRBJ2-7; 8 bases are shared with TRBD2. The germline gives CDR1 PRHDT, CDR2 FYEKMQ (reference sequence). The ends lost 0 bases at V and 7 bases at J; junction bases unmatched: 5. This CDR3 contains 14 residues. CDR3 loop: CASSLGLAVREQYF. CDR3 bases: TGTGCCAGCAGCTTAGGACTAGCGGTTAGAGAGCAGTACTTC. Full variable domain (remainder filled in from reference TRBV13 and TRBJ2-7): AAGVIQSPRHLIKEKRETATLKCYPIPRHDTVYWYQQGPGQDPQFLISFYEKMQSDKGSIPDRFSAQQFSDYHSELNMSSLELGDSALYFCASSLGLAVREQYFGPGTRLTVT.

The gene calls are TRBV2 and TRBJ1-1; D not resolved. This CDR3 comprises 15 residues. Deletions cut 6 bases from V and 6 bases from J, with 20 bases between. Germline-derived CDR1 and CDR2 are SNHLY and FYNNEI. The CDR3 bases are TGTGCCAGCAGCCCTCCCCTCCGGGGAGTAGCTGAAGCTTTCTTT. Translated: CASSPPLRGVAEAFF.

The J gene is TRBJ2-1, the V gene TRBV19, with 12 bases identical to TRBD2. This CDR3 region has 17 residues. CDR1 and CDR2 from the germline V gene are LNHDA and SQIVND (reference sequence). The V gene end was trimmed by 3 bases and the J gene end by 9 bases; junction bases not matched to a gene: 12. The CDR3 reads CASSIPGLAGRSGEQFF. The CDR3 DNA follows: TGTGCCAGTAGTATCCCTGGACTAGCGGGAAGGTCGGGTGAGCAGTTCTTC.

This clone was detected a few times. V and J are TRBV18 and TRBJ1-1; D is uncertain. The CDR3 extends over 17 amino acids. Germline lookup yields CDR1 KGHSH and CDR2 LQKENI. The ends were cut back, 3 bases at V and 0 bases at J, with 17 bases in the middle. DNA of the CDR3: TGTGCCAGCTCACCCCGATTGTTTGGAGGGCTGAACACTGAAGCTTTCTTT. This translates into CASSPRLFGGLNTEAFF.

This chain links TRBV18 with TRBJ1-2, with a possible D match to TRBD1 (5 bases). The germline V gene has CDR1 KGHSH and CDR2 LQKENI. Trimming left V 2 bases short and J 0 bases short, with 10 bases between. This CDR3 is 15 amino acids long. CDR3 in amino acids: CASSPGGRANYGYTF. In DNA, the CDR3 is TGTGCCAGCTCACCAGGCGGCAGGGCTAACTATGGCTACACCTTC.

The V call is TRBV7-3, the J call TRBJ2-7, with TRBD1 matching over 9 bases. CDR3 length: 13 amino acids. Losses at the gene ends were 5 bases for V and 6 bases for J; bases not matched to a gene: 5. Germline CDR1 reads SGHTA; CDR2 reads FQGTGA. CDR3 protein: CASSLGTGLEQYF. The CDR3 DNA sequence: TGTGCCAGCAGCCTTGGGACAGGGCTCGAGCAGTACTTC.

This clone appeared once. The chain has TRBV2 and TRBJ1-3; D is possibly TRBD1 (6 bases). Germline CDR1 reads SNHLY; CDR2 reads FYNNEI. V was cut by 6 bases and J by 0 bases, with 9 bases left in between. The CDR3 runs 14 residues. CDR3 residues: CASRDRFSGNTIYF. Written as DNA, the CDR3 is TGTGCCAGCAGGGACAGATTCTCTGGAAACACCATATATTTT.

The chain employs TRBV5-4 and TRBJ2-3; 9 nucleotides match TRBD2. This CDR3 is built from 16 residues. V was pared by 4 bases and J by 5 bases, with 11 bases of the junction left unmatched. Germline CDR1 and CDR2: SGHNT and YYREEE (reference sequence). The CDR3 region has the DNA TGTGCCAGCAGCGAGGCGGCGGGGGGGCCGGGAGATACGCAGTATTTT. It translates to CASSEAAGGPGDTQYF. Using reference TRBV5-4 and TRBJ2-3 for the parts outside the CDR3, the full variable domain is ETGVTQSPTHLIKTRGQQVTLRCSSQSGHNTVSWYQQALGQGPQFIFQYYREEENGRGNFPPRFSGLQFPNYSSELNVNALELDDSALYLCASSEAAGGPGDTQYFGPGTRLTVL.

J is TRBJ2-5 and V is TRBV4-2; 8 bases match TRBD2. Germline loops: CDR1 LGHNA, CDR2 YNFKEQ. The CDR3 has 17 residues. Losses at the gene ends were 1 base for V and 5 bases for J; bases not matched to a gene: 12. The CDR3 is CASSQGLGSGAGETQYF. The CDR3 nucleotides read TGTGCCAGCAGCCAAGGTTTAGGTAGCGGGGCCGGGGAGACCCAGTACTTC.

The chain recombines TRBV2 with TRBJ1-5; D uncertain. From germline, CDR1 is SNHLY and CDR2 FYNNEI. Trimming shortened V by 4 bases and J by 0 bases, and 7 bases separated the two germline ends. The CDR3 spans 14 residues. CDR3 region: CASSGETSNQPQHF. CDR3 DNA sequence: TGTGCCAGCAGTGGAGAAACTAGCAATCAGCCCCAGCATTTT.

The rearrangement joins TRBV11-2 to TRBJ1-1; D gene unclear. CDR3 length equals 15 residues. Germline assignment: CDR1 SGHAT and CDR2 FQNNGV. V was trimmed by 1 base and J by 4 bases, leaving 13 bases between them. Written as DNA, the CDR3 is TGTGCCAGCAGCTTAGTAGGAGCTCTGGGCACTGAAGCTTTCTTT. It is translated as CASSLVGALGTEAFF.

The chain employs TRBV5-1 and TRBJ2-5; D remains ambiguous. Germline CDR1 and CDR2: SGHRS and YFSETQ. The V end lost 4 bases, the J end lost 9 bases, and 19 bases lay between the germline ends. There are 14 residues in the CDR3. The CDR3 protein is CASSLAAQYGSQYF. CDR3 DNA: TGCGCCAGCAGCCTGGCGGCCCAATACGGGTCCCAGTACTTC.

The chain is built from TRBV18 and TRBJ1-1; TRBD1 might be the D (5 bases). The CDR3 totals 15 residues. Trimming shortened V by 3 bases and J by 5 bases, and 16 bases separated the two germline ends. CDR1 and CDR2 (germline): KGHSH, LQKENI. CDR3 sequence (DNA): TGTGCCAGCTCACCGGATGACAGTCCCGGTACTGAAGCTTTCTTT. Its protein product is CASSPDDSPGTEAFF.

V is TRBV11-2 and J is TRBJ2-3; TRBD2 is a possible D gene (5 bases). Germline-derived CDR1 and CDR2 are SGHAT and FQNNGV. This CDR3 region has 14 residues. Trimming took 1 base from V and 6 from J, leaving 11 bases between them. The CDR3 loop is CASSLGLASDTQYF. CDR3 DNA: TGTGCCAGCAGCTTAGGCCTAGCTTCCGATACGCAGTATTTT. The full variable domain, in which reference TRBV11-2 and TRBJ2-3 provide the parts outside the CDR3, is EAGVAQSPRYKIIEKRQSVAFWCNPISGHATLYWYQQILGQGPKLLIQFQNNGVVDDSQLPKDRFSAERLKGVDSTLKIQPAKLEDSAVYLCASSLGLASDTQYFGPGTRLTVL.

The table lists this clone with a few counts. The rearrangement uses TRBV5-6 and TRBJ1-1, with a tentative D call TRBD1 (5 bases). There are 14 residues in the CDR3. Germline V gene sequence: CDR1 SGHDT, CDR2 YYEEEE. The V and J ends lost 4 bases and 0 bases respectively, with 10 bases between them. CDR3 nucleotide sequence: TGTGCCAGCAGCCAGGGATCGCTGAACACTGAAGCTTTCTTT. Protein sequence: CASSQGSLNTEAFF.

This clone was seen only a few times. The chain is built from TRBV27 and TRBJ2-1, with 7 bases lining up with TRBD2. The CDR3 runs to 15 residues. Germline loops: CDR1 MNHEY, CDR2 SMNVEV (reference sequence). V lost 4 bases and J lost 8; bases outside the gene matches: 11. Here the CDR3 reads CASSSAQRGNHEQFF. As DNA, the CDR3 is TGTGCCAGCAGTTCGGCCCAGCGGGGTAACCATGAGCAGTTCTTC.

V usage is TRBV19 and J usage is TRBJ2-2, with a tentative D call TRBD1 (5 bases). Trimming took 6 bases from V and 2 from J, leaving 16 bases between them. Germline V gives CDR1 LNHDA, CDR2 SQIVND (reference sequence). The CDR3 is made up of 16 amino acids. Here the CDR3 reads CASSTSGYYNTGELFF. The CDR3 nucleotides are TGTGCCAGTAGCACGTCAGGGTATTATAACACCGGGGAGCTGTTTTTT.

The CDR3 sequence: CASSLERNTDTQYF. CDR3 nucleotide sequence: TGCGCCAGCAGCTTGGAGAGAAACACAGATACGCAGTATTTT. The chain is built from TRBV5-1 and TRBJ2-3; unclear D gene. This CDR3 spans 14 amino acids. CDR1 is SGHRS and CDR2 is YFSETQ in the germline V gene. Trimming removed 0 bases from V and 2 bases from J, with 7 bases in between.

The V and J genes are TRBV7-2 and TRBJ2-7, with a weak D call TRBD2 (6 bases). CDR1 SGHTA and CDR2 FQGNSA come from the germline V gene. The CDR3 runs to 14 residues. Trimming stripped 1 base from V and 4 bases from J, with 11 bases between. CDR3 protein: CASSLGGDNYEQYF. CDR3 coding DNA: TGTGCCAGCAGCTTAGGGGGGGATAATTACGAGCAGTACTTC.

The chain links TRBV19 to TRBJ1-2; TRBD1 might be the D (5 bases). V lost 7 bases to trimming and J lost 6 bases, with 21 bases between them. The germline CDR1 and CDR2 sequences are LNHDA and SQIVND (reference sequence). CDR3 length: 15 residues. The CDR3 sequence: CASMGGLTLINGYTF. The CDR3 nucleotides are TGTGCCAGTATGGGGGGACTCACTCTGATTAATGGCTACACCTTC.

The rearrangement joins TRBV27 to TRBJ2-5; 8 bases fit TRBD2. Germline V gives CDR1 MNHEY, CDR2 SMNVEV (reference sequence). The CDR3 runs to 15 residues. V was clipped by 0 bases and J by 9 bases; unmatched bases: 9. The CDR3 DNA reads TGTGCCAGCAGTTTATCAAGACTAGCGAAAGGGGCCCAGTACTTC. Translating gives CASSLSRLAKGAQYF.

This sequence joins TRBV28 and TRBJ2-7, with D maybe TRBD2 (6 bases). CDR3 length: 13 residues. Germline V gene lookup returns CDR1 MDHEN and CDR2 SYDVKM. V lost 5 bases and J lost 3, with 11 bases in between. In DNA form, the CDR3 reads TGTGCCAGCAGTCCCTGGGGGGTCTACGAGCAGTACTTC. It codes for CASSPWGVYEQYF.

V gene TRBV9 combines with J gene TRBJ1-2; D unresolved. Germline V gene sequence: CDR1 SGDLS, CDR2 YYNGEE. The CDR3 sequence is 12 residues long. Trimming cost V 7 bases and J 7 bases, with 14 bases left between them. This CDR3 reads CASGLGGPGYTF. The CDR3, as DNA: TGTGCCAGCGGCCTCGGAGGGCCTGGCTACACCTTC.